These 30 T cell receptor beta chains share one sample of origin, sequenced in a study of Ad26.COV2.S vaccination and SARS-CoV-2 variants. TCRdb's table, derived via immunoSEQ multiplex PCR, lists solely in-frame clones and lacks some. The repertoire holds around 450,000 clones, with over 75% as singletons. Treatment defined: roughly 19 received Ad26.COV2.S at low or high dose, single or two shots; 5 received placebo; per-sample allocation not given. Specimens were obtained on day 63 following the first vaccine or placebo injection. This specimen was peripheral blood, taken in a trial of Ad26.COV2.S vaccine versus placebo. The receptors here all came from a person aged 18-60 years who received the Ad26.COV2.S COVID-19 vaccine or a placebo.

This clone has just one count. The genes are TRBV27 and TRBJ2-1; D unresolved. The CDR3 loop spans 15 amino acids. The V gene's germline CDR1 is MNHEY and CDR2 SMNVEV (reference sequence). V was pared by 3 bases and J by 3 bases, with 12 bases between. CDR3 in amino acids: CASSFWYGSYNEQFF. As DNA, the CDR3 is TGTGCCAGCAGTTTCTGGTATGGCAGCTACAATGAGCAGTTCTTC.

CDR3 in DNA: TGCGCCAGCAGCTCGGGACAGGGGCCCTACGAGCAGTACTTC. This codes for CASSSGQGPYEQYF. The rearrangement uses TRBV5-1 and TRBJ2-7; 10 nucleotides align to TRBD1. The length of the CDR3 is 14 residues. With V trimmed by 3 bases and J by 2 bases, 2 bases remained unmatched. Germline values: CDR1 SGHRS, CDR2 YFSETQ.

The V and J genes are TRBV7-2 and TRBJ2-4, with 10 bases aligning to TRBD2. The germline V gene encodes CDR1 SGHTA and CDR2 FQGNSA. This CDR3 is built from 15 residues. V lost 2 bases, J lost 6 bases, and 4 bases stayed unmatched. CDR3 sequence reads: CASSLTSGVLNIQYF. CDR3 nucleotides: TGTGCCAGCAGCTTAACTAGCGGGGTCCTAAACATTCAGTACTTC.

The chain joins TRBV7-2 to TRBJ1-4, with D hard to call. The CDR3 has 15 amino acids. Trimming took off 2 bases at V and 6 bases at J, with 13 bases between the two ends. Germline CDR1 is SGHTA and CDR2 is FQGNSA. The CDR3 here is CASSLRIRTHEKLFF. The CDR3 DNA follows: TGTGCCAGCAGCTTAAGAATTCGGACCCATGAAAAACTGTTTTTT.

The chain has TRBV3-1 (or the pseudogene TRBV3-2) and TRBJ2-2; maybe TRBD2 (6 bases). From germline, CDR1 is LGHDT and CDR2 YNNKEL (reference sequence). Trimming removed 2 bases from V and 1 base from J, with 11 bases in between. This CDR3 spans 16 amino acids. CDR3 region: CASSQNRGRNTGELFF. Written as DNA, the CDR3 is TGTGCCAGCAGCCAAAACCGGGGGAGGAACACCGGGGAGCTGTTTTTT.

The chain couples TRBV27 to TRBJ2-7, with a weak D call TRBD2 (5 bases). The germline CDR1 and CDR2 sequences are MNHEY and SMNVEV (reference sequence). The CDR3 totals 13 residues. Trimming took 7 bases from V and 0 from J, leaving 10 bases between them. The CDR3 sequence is CASISRGSYEQYF. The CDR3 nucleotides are TGTGCCAGCATCTCACGGGGCTCCTACGAGCAGTACTTC.

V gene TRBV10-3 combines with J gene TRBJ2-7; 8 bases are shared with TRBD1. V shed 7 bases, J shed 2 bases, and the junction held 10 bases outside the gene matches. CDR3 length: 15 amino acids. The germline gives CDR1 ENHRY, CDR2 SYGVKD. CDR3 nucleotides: TGTGCCATCAAGGCAGGGGGCGACCCTGCCTACGAGCAGTACTTC. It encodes CAIKAGGDPAYEQYF.

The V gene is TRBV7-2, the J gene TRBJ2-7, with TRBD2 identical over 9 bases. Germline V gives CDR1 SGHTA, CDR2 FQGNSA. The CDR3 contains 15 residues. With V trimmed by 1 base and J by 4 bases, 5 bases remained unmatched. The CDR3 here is CASSLGGTSPYEQYF. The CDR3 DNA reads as TGTGCCAGCAGCTTAGGTGGGACTAGCCCTTACGAGCAGTACTTC.

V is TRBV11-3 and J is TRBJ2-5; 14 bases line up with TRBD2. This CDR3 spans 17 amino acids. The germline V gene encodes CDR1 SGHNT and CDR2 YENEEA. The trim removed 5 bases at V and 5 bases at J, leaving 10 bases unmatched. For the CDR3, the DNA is TGTGCCAGCAGCCCGGGACTAGCGGGGGCCCATGGGGAGACCCAGTACTTC. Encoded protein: CASSPGLAGAHGETQYF.

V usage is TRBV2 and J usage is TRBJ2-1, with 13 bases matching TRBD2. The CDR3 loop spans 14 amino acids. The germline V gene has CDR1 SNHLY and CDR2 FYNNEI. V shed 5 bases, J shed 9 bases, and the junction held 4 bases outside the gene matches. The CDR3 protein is CASSLGLAGTEQFF. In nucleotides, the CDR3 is TGTGCCAGCAGTTTGGGACTAGCGGGGACTGAGCAGTTCTTC.

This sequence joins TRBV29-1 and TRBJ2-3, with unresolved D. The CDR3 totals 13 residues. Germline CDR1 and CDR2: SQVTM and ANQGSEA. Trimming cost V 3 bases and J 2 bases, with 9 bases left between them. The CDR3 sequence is CSVDTGDTDTQYF. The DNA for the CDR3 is TGCAGCGTTGACACTGGGGACACAGATACGCAGTATTTT.

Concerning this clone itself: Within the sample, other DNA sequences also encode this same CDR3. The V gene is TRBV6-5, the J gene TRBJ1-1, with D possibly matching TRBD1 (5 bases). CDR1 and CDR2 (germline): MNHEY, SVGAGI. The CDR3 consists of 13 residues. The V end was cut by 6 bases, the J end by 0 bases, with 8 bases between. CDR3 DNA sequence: TGTGCCAGCAGCCTGACAGTGAACACTGAAGCTTTCTTT. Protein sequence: CASSLTVNTEAFF.

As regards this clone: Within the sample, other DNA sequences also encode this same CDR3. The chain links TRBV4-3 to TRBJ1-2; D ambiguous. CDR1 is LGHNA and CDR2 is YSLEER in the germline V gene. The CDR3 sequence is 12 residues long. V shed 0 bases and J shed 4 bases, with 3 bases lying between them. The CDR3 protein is CASSQDFYGYTF. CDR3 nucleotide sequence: TGCGCCAGCAGCCAAGACTTCTATGGCTACACCTTC.

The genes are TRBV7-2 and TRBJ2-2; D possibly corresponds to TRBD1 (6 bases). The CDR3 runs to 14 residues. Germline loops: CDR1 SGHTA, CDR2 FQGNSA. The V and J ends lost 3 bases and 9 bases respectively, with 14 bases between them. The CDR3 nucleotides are TGTGCCAGCAGCTTGAACAGGGATCATCGGGAGCTGTTTTTT. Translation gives CASSLNRDHRELFF.

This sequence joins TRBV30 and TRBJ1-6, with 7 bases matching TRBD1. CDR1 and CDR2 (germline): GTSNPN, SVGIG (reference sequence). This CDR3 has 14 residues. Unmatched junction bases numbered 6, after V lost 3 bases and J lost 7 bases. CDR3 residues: CAWRTGTANSPLHF. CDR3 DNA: TGTGCCTGGAGGACCGGGACAGCAAATTCACCCCTCCACTTT.

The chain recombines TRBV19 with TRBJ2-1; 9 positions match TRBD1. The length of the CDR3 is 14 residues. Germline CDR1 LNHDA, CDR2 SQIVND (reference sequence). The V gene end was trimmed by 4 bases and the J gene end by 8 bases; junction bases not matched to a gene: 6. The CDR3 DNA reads TGTGCCAGTAGTAGGGACAGGGCGTCCGATGAGCAGTTCTTC. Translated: CASSRDRASDEQFF.

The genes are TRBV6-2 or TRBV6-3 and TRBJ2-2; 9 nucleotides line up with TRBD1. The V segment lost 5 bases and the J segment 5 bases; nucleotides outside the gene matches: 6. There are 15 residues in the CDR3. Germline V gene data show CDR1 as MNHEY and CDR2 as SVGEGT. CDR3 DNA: TGTGCCAGCAGTACCCGACAGGGGGGGACCGGGGAGCTGTTTTTT. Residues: CASSTRQGGTGELFF.

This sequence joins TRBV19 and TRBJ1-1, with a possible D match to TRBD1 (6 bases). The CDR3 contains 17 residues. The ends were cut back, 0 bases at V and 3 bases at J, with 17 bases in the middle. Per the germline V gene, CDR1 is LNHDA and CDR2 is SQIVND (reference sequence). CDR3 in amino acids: CASSIDLLGQGHTEAFF. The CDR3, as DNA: TGTGCCAGTAGTATAGATCTTTTGGGTCAGGGGCACACTGAAGCTTTCTTT.

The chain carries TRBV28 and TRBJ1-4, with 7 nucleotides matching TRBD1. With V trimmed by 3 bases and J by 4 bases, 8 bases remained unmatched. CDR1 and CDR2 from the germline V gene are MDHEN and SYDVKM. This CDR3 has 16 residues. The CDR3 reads CASSFARGNLNEKLFF. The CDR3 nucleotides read TGTGCCAGCAGTTTTGCCAGGGGGAACCTTAATGAAAAACTGTTTTTT.

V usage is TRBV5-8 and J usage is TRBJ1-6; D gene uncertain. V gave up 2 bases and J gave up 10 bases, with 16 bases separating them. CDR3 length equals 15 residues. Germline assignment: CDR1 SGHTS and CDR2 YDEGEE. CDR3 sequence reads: CASSLRVVARSPLHF. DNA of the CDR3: TGTGCCAGCAGCTTAAGAGTGGTCGCGAGATCACCCCTCCACTTT.

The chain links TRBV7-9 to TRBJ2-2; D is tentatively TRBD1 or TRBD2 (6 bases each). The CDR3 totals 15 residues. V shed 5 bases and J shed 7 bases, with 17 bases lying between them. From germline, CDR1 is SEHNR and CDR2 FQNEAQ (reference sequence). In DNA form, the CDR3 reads TGTGCCAGCAGCCTAGGGCCGGGGGCGAACGGGGAGCTGTTTTTT. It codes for CASSLGPGANGELFF.

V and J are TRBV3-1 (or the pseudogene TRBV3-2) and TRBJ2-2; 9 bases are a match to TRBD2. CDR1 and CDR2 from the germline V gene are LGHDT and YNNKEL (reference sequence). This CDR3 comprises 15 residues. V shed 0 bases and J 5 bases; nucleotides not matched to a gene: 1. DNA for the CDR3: TGTGCCAGCAGCCAAGAAGCGGGGGGTACCGGGGAGCTGTTTTTT. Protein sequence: CASSQEAGGTGELFF.

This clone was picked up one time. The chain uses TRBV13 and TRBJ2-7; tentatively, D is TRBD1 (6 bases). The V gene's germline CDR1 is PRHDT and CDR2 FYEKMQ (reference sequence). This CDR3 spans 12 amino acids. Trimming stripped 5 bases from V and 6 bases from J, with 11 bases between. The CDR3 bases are TGTGCCAGCAGCCCAACAGGGTTCGAGCAGTACTTC. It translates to CASSPTGFEQYF.

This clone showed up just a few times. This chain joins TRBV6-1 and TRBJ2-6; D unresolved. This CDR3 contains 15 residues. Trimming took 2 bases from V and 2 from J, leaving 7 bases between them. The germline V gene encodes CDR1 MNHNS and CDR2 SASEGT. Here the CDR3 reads CASSERATGANVLTF. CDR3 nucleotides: TGTGCCAGCAGTGAAAGGGCTACTGGGGCCAACGTCCTGACTTTC.

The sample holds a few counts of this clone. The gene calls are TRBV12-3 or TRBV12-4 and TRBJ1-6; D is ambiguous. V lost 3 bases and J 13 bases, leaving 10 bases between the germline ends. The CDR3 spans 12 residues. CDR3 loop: CASSFPRRPLHF. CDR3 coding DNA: TGTGCCAGCAGTTTCCCCCGGAGGCCCCTCCACTTT.

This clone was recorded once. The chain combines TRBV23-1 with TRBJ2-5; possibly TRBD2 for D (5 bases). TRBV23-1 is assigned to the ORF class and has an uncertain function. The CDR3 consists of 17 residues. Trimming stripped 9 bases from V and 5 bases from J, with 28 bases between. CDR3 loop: CASRPLLGSSDCETQYF. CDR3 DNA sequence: TGCGCCAGTCGCCCCCTCTTAGGGAGCTCGGACTGTGAGACCCAGTACTTC.

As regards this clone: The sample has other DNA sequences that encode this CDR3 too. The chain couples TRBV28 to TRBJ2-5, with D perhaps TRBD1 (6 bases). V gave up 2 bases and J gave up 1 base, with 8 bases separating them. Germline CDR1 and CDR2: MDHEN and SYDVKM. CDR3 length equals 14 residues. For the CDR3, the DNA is TGTGCCAGCAGTTTAAGCAGGGGCCAAGAGACCCAGTACTTC. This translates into CASSLSRGQETQYF. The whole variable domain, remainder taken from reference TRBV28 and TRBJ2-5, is DVKVTQSSRYLVKRTGEKVFLECVQDMDHENMFWYRQDPGLGLRLIYFSYDVKMKEKGDIPEGYSVSREKKERFSLILESASTNQTSMYLCASSLSRGQETQYFGPGTRLLVL.

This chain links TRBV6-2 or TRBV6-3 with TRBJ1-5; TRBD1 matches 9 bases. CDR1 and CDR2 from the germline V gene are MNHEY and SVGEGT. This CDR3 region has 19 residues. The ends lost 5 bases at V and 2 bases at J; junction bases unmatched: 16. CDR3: CASSDRLGTGREGNQPQHF. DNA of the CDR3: TGTGCCAGCAGTGACCGGCTCGGGACAGGGAGGGAAGGCAATCAGCCCCAGCATTTT.

CDR3 sequence: CASSERADLYQPQHF. In DNA, the CDR3 is TGTGCCAGCAGTGAAAGGGCGGATTTGTATCAGCCCCAGCATTTT. This sequence joins TRBV2 and TRBJ1-5; D is unresolved. CDR1 is SNHLY, CDR2 FYNNEI, per germline. V gave up 2 bases and J gave up 5 bases, with 13 bases separating them. The CDR3 sequence is 15 residues long.

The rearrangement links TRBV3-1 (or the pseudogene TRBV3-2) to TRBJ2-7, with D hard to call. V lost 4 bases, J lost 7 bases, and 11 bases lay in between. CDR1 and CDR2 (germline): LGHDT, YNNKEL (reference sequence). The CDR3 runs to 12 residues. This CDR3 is CASSPPTGEQYF. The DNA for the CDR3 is TGTGCCAGCAGCCCCCCCACTGGGGAGCAGTACTTC.